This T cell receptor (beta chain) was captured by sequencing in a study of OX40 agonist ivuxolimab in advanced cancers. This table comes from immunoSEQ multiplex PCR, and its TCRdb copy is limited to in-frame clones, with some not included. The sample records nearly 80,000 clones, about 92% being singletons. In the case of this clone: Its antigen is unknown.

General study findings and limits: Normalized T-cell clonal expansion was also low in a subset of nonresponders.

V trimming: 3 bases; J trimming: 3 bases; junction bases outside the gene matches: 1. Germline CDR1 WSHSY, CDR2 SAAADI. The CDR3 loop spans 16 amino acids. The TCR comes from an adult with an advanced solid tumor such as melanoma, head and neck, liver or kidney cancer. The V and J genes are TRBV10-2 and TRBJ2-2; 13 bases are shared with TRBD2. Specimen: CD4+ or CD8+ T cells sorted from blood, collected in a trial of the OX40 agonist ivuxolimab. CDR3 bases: TGCGCCAGCAGTGAAGGACTAGCGGGGGACACCGGGGAGCTGTTTTTT. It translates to CASSEGLAGDTGELFF.